This T cell receptor beta chain was sequenced in a study of OX40 agonist ivuxolimab in advanced cancers. Findings and caveats of the study: Researchers did not determine the expanded peripheral T cells' antigen specificity.

For this clone: Its cognate antigen is unknown.

Measured with immunoSEQ multiplex PCR; TCRdb has only the in-frame clones, and not every one. The sample holds roughly 53,000 clones, roughly 92% seen once. The germline V gene has CDR1 SGHTA and CDR2 FQGNSA. Trimming took 5 bases from V and 4 from J; bases not matched to a gene: 14. The CDR3 contains 16 residues. V usage is TRBV7-2 and J usage is TRBJ2-7; 7 bases align to TRBD2. The sequencing here drew on CD4+ or CD8+ T cells sorted from blood, taken in a trial of the OX40 agonist ivuxolimab. The receptor was isolated from an adult with an advanced solid tumor such as melanoma, head and neck, liver or kidney cancer. The CDR3 region is CASSRGGGLAAYEQYF. The DNA for the CDR3 is TGTGCCAGCAGCCGTGGGGGAGGGCTAGCGGCTTACGAGCAGTACTTC.